This T cell receptor (beta chain) was captured by sequencing in a study of T cell responses to AZD1222 COVID-19 vaccine. The wider study: The analysis combined second doses at about 4 or about 12 weeks.

Assay: immunoSEQ multiplex PCR; the TCRdb copy retains only in-frame clones and omits some. Among 120,000 or so clones listed, about 89% were seen once. The CDR3 runs to 14 residues. Trimming stripped 1 base from V and 3 bases from J, with 10 bases between. The germline CDR1 and CDR2 sequences are SGHAT and FQNNGV. General observations from the study: There were vaccine-associated CD4 TCRs across spike, dominant at 160-218 and 743-854. Scientists sampled the repertoires only once the peak T cell response had passed.

As for this clone: As yet, its antigen is unknown.

This TCR came from an adult in good health. Material: peripheral blood, obtained on day 0 of AZD1222 vaccination. The rearrangement uses TRBV11-2 and TRBJ2-7; D unclear. The CDR3 DNA follows: TGTGCCAGCAGCTTAGCCGGGCAAAACTACGAGCAGTACTTC. Translating gives CASSLAGQNYEQYF.